These 7 T cell receptor beta chains were all obtained from the same sample, sequenced in a study of T cells in Graves' hyperthyroidism and ophthalmopathy. From RNA transcripts, TCR beta CDR3 regions were amplified. Carried out on the TCR CDR3, a first-round RT-PCR used the HTBI primer set. TCRdb independently ran MiXCR on the multiplex PCR reads; one entry per CDR3 protein. The sample contains about half a million distinct CDR3 sequences, about 16% of which appear only once. Sequencing input: blood. The receptors come from a woman in her twenties or thirties with Graves' ophthalmopathy.

This clonotype appeared a few times. V and J are TRBV28 and TRBJ2-1; no definite D call. This CDR3 has 15 amino acids. V lost 1 base to trimming and J lost 3 bases, with 10 bases between them. CDR1 and CDR2 from the germline V gene are MDHEN and SYDVKM. This CDR3 reads CASSLSPRSYNEQFF. In nucleotides, the CDR3 is TGTGCCAGCAGTTTATCCCCTAGGAGCTACAATGAGCAGTTCTTC.

This clonotype was picked up many times. The rearrangement uses TRBV12-3 or TRBV12-4 and TRBJ2-7, with 12 bases aligning to TRBD1. The junction had 6 bases not matched to a gene; V was cut back by 6 bases and J by 6 bases. The CDR3 has 14 residues. The CDR3 sequence is CASSPGQGAGEQYF. CDR3 bases: TGTGCCAGCAGCCCGGGACAGGGGGCGGGCGAGCAGTACTTC.

The rearrangement joins TRBV6-1 to TRBJ1-3; D remains unclear. With 3 bases removed from V and 8 bases from J, the gap between germline ends came to 8 bases. This CDR3 region has 12 residues. In germline, CDR1 is MNHNS, CDR2 SASEGT. DNA for the CDR3: TGTGCCAGCAGTGAGCTTGGGGACACCATATATTTT. This encodes CASSELGDTIYF.

This clonotype came up many times. This chain links TRBV20-1 with TRBJ2-7; TRBD2 agrees at 8 bases. Germline loops: CDR1 DFQATT, CDR2 SNEGSKA (reference sequence). The length of the CDR3 is 15 residues. The junction had 6 bases not matched to a gene; V was cut back by 0 bases and J by 2 bases. Here the CDR3 reads CSARDHSGSTYEQYF. In DNA form, the CDR3 reads TGCAGTGCTAGAGATCACAGCGGGAGTACCTACGAGCAGTACTTC.

In its sample, this clonotype was seen many times. CDR3 residues: CASSLLAGGHSDTQYF. Here the CDR3 DNA reads TGTGCCAGCAGTTTACTGGCGGGAGGTCATTCAGATACGCAGTATTTT. The chain has TRBV28 and TRBJ2-3, with TRBD2 matching 8 bases. V trimming: 2 bases; J trimming: 4 bases; junction bases outside the gene matches: 8. Germline loops: CDR1 MDHEN, CDR2 SYDVKM. This CDR3 is built from 16 residues.

Notes on this clonotype: At one end the junction does not follow the germline gene, possibly because of a read error. The chain links TRBV7-7 to TRBJ2-1, with 14 bases aligning to TRBD2. The V gene's germline CDR1 is SSHAT and CDR2 FNYEAQ (reference sequence). CDR3 length equals 16 residues. This CDR3 is CASSLGGTSGGNEQFF. The CDR3 DNA is TGTGCTAGCAGCTTAGGTGGGACTAGCGGGGGCAATGAGCAGTTCTTC. The whole variable domain, remainder taken from reference TRBV7-7 and TRBJ2-1, is GAGVSQSPRYKVTKRGQDVTLRCDPISSHATLYWYQQALGQGPEFLTYFNYEAQPDKSGLPSDRFSAERPEGSISTLTIQRTEQRDSAMYRCASSLGGTSGGNEQFFGPGTRLTVL.

This clonotype has more than one count but fewer than ten. V is TRBV7-2 and J is TRBJ1-5; unclear D gene. V lost 1 base and J 3 bases, leaving 16 bases between the germline ends. The CDR3 sequence is 17 residues long. Germline CDR1 and CDR2: SGHTA and FQGNSA. The CDR3 spells CASSLVSSGGYNQPQHF. CDR3 coding DNA: TGTGCCAGCAGCTTAGTTAGCTCCGGTGGGTACAATCAGCCCCAGCATTTT.